The source of this T cell receptor beta chain is a study of blood T cell repertoires in COVID-19. Study as a whole: Both acute and convalescent COVID-19 samples were obtained from the United States, Italy and Spain.

This CDR3 comprises 14 residues. V lost 5 bases and J 1 base, leaving 9 bases between the germline ends. Germline V gene lookup returns CDR1 SGHNT and CDR2 YYREEE (reference sequence). In the source study's methods: Estimation of nucleated cell counts relied on the amplification of reference gene primers. Repertoires were generated with immunoSEQ multiplex PCR, while TCRdb's copy carries only in-frame clones and drops some. V, J and clone size are those of that table, while D and trimming were read from the DNA. The table shows under 110,000 clones, with 85% to 95% occurring only once. This clone is a singleton in its sample.

Sequencing used peripheral blood. V is TRBV5-4 and J is TRBJ2-2; tentatively, D is TRBD2 (5 bases). The source is a man in his fifties or sixties with active COVID-19. CDR3 residues: CASRSEGNTGELFF. The CDR3 DNA reads as TGTGCCAGCAGAAGCGAGGGGAACACCGGGGAGCTGTTTTTT.